Listed below are T cell receptor beta chains from one sample, sequenced in a study of T cells in Graves' hyperthyroidism and ophthalmopathy. TCRdb called the multiplex PCR reads again in MiXCR, with one record for every CDR3 protein. The sample carries 530,000 or so distinct CDR3 sequences, around 45% recorded once. The sequenced sample consisted of peripheral blood or thyroid tissue (not recorded which). The source of these receptors is a woman between 18 and 29 years old with Graves' hyperthyroidism. The CDR3 runs from the conserved cysteine through the conserved F or W. A D gene is named only where the DNA matches it firmly. Size is omitted from some rows. Given values are once, few, many or a class for expanded clones.

D: TRBD1
J: TRBJ1-5
V: TRBV18
size: -
CDR3: CASSFLQGNQPQHF
DNA: TGTGCCAGCTCATTCTTACAGGGGAATCAGCCCCAGCATTTT

D: -
J: TRBJ1-2
V: TRBV20-1
size: -
CDR3: CSLSRRRGYGYTF
DNA: TGCAGTTTATCGAGGCGCAGAGGCTATGGCTACACCTTC

D: -
J: TRBJ2-2
V: TRBV19
size: many
CDR3: CASSRQDPNTGELFF
DNA: TGTGCCAGTAGTAGACAGGATCCGAACACCGGGGAGCTGTTTTTT

D: TRBD2
J: TRBJ2-5
V: TRBV29-1
size: -
CDR3: CSLRGLAGEETQYF
DNA: TGCAGCTTACGGGGACTAGCGGGGGAAGAGACCCAGTACTTC

D: TRBD1
J: TRBJ1-1
V: TRBV14
size: many
CDR3: CASSRNWGQGGTEAFF
DNA: TGTGCCAGCAGCCGAAACTGGGGACAGGGAGGGACTGAAGCTTTCTTT

D: TRBD2
J: TRBJ2-1
V: TRBV20-1
size: -
CDR3: CSARDETSGRAEQFF
DNA: TGCAGTGCTAGAGATGAGACTAGCGGGAGAGCTGAGCAGTTCTTC

D: TRBD1
J: TRBJ1-3
V: TRBV29-1
size: -
CDR3: CSVGDPTGSNYGYTIYF
DNA: TGCAGCGTCGGAGACCCGACAGGGTCTAACTATGGCTACACCATATATTTT

D: -
J: TRBJ2-7
V: TRBV20-1
size: many
CDR3: CSAGRYSSYEQYF
DNA: TGCAGTGCAGGGAGGTATAGCTCCTACGAGCAGTACTTC

D: TRBD1
J: TRBJ1-1
V: TRBV15
size: -
CDR3: CATSSPGTGSHTEAFF
DNA: TGTGCCACCAGCAGTCCCGGGACAGGGTCGCACACTGAAGCTTTCTTT

D: -
J: TRBJ1-2
V: TRBV20-1
size: many
CDR3: CSAGLEKNYGYTF
DNA: TGCAGTGCCGGGCTCGAGAAGAACTATGGCTACACCTTC

D: -
J: TRBJ1-1
V: TRBV29-1
size: once
CDR3: CSLQRDTEAFF
DNA: TGCAGCTTACAGAGGGACACTGAAGCTTTCTTT

D: TRBD2
J: TRBJ2-5
V: TRBV20-1
size: -
CDR3: CSARGLAYF
DNA: TGCAGTGCTAGGGGACTAGCGTACTTC

D: TRBD1
J: TRBJ2-2
V: TRBV12-3/TRBV12-4
size: many
CDR3: CASRRQGAAGELFF
DNA: TGTGCCAGCAGGAGACAGGGGGCGGCCGGGGAGCTGTTTTTT

D: -
J: TRBJ2-2
V: TRBV4-1
size: -
CDR3: CASSLTTGEGGELFF
DNA: TGCGCCAGCAGCCTAACCACGGGAGAGGGCGGGGAGCTGTTTTTT

D: TRBD2
J: TRBJ2-7
V: TRBV27
size: many
CDR3: CASTLAGDRPVYEQYF
DNA: TGTGCCAGCACCCTAGCGGGAGACAGACCCGTTTACGAGCAGTACTTC

D: TRBD1
J: TRBJ1-4
V: TRBV4-3
size: many
CDR3: CASSQQGEGEKLFF
DNA: TGCGCCAGCAGCCAACAGGGGGAGGGCGAAAAACTGTTTTTT

D: -
J: TRBJ1-2
V: TRBV6-6
size: -
CDR3: CASSYSGEGYTF
DNA: TGTGCCAGCAGTTACTCCGGGGAAGGCTACACCTTC

D: -
J: TRBJ2-7
V: TRBV12-3/TRBV12-4
size: -
CDR3: CASSLPGQTYEQCF
DNA: TGTGCCAGCAGTCTACCCGGACAGACCTACGAGCAGTGCTTC

D: -
J: TRBJ2-7
V: TRBV7-3
size: -
CDR3: CASSLTTSVTGEQYF
DNA: TGTGCCAGCAGCTTAACGACCTCCGTGACCGGGGAGCAGTACTTC

D: -
J: TRBJ2-7
V: TRBV2
size: few
CDR3: CASSVALGGRSSYEQYF
DNA: TGTGCCAGCAGCGTAGCCCTTGGGGGGAGAAGCTCCTACGAGCAGTACTTC

D: -
J: TRBJ1-1
V: TRBV27
size: many
CDR3: CASSRSQWTEAFF
DNA: TGTGCCAGCAGCCGGTCGCAGTGGACTGAAGCTTTCTTT

D: TRBD2
J: TRBJ2-5
V: TRBV15
size: -
CDR3: CAASSLASGRETQYF
DNA: TGTGCCGCCAGCAGCTTGGCTAGCGGGAGAGAGACCCAGTACTTC

D: -
J: TRBJ1-1
V: TRBV13
size: many
CDR3: CASSFGARKAFF
DNA: TGTGCCAGCAGCTTCGGGGCGCGGAAAGCTTTCTTT

D: TRBD1
J: TRBJ2-2
V: TRBV15
size: many
CDR3: CATSLGGIRAGELFF
DNA: TGTGCCACCAGCTTAGGGGGCATTAGGGCCGGGGAGCTGTTTTTT

D: -
J: TRBJ2-3
V: TRBV2
size: many
CDR3: CASAGTLLRSDTQYF
DNA: TGTGCCAGTGCTGGGACATTACTTCGGTCAGATACGCAGTATTTT

D: TRBD1
J: TRBJ1-2
V: TRBV27
size: -
CDR3: CASSLSEQGAHGYTF
DNA: TGTGCCAGCAGTTTATCGGAGCAGGGGGCCCATGGCTACACCTTC

D: TRBD2
J: TRBJ2-5
V: TRBV10-3
size: -
CDR3: CAITTSGGRSETQYF
DNA: TGTGCCATCACTACTAGCGGGGGCAGATCAGAGACCCAGTACTTC

D: TRBD2
J: TRBJ2-7
V: TRBV5-1
size: many
CDR3: CASSILAGGLHEQYF
DNA: TGCGCCAGCAGCATCCTTGCGGGAGGGTTACACGAGCAGTACTTC

D: -
J: TRBJ2-5
V: TRBV9
size: -
CDR3: CASSARGLQETQYF
DNA: TGTGCCAGCAGCGCGCGGGGATTACAAGAGACCCAGTACTTC

D: -
J: TRBJ1-5
V: TRBV25-1
size: many
CDR3: CASSPRGRGNQPQHF
DNA: TGTGCCAGCAGTCCAAGGGGGAGGGGAAATCAGCCCCAGCATTTT

D: -
J: TRBJ2-7
V: TRBV15
size: many
CDR3: CATSRATGSYEQYF
DNA: TGTGCCACCAGCAGAGCTACAGGGTCCTACGAGCAGTACTTC

D: TRBD1
J: TRBJ2-5
V: TRBV11-2
size: many
CDR3: CASSLGRTGVNF
DNA: TGTGCCAGCAGCTTAGGGAGGACAGGGGTAAACTTC

D: -
J: TRBJ1-2
V: TRBV15
size: -
CDR3: CATSSQVVRLTNYGYTF
DNA: TGTGCCACCAGCAGCCAAGTGGTTCGGCTGACCAACTATGGCTACACCTTC

D: TRBD2
J: TRBJ2-5
V: TRBV5-6
size: many
CDR3: CASSFSGKIKETQYF
DNA: TGTGCCAGCAGCTTTAGCGGGAAGATAAAAGAGACCCAGTACTTC

D: -
J: TRBJ1-4
V: TRBV12-3/TRBV12-4
size: -
CDR3: CASRHRGKLFF
DNA: TGTGCCAGCAGGCACAGAGGAAAACTGTTTTTT

D: -
J: TRBJ1-6
V: TRBV12-3/TRBV12-4
size: many
CDR3: CASRLSWGNSPLHF
DNA: TGTGCCAGCAGACTCTCTTGGGGTAATTCACCCCTCCACTTT

D: TRBD1
J: TRBJ2-7
V: TRBV3-1
size: few
CDR3: CASSQSGTGGYEQYF
DNA: TGTGCCAGCAGCCAGTCCGGGACAGGGGGCTACGAGCAGTACTTC

D: -
J: TRBJ1-2
V: TRBV10-3
size: many
CDR3: CAISVAPGPLGYTF
DNA: TGTGCCATCAGTGTGGCTCCGGGGCCTTTGGGCTACACCTTC

D: -
J: TRBJ2-7
V: TRBV5-5
size: many
CDR3: CASSLGVGSYEQYF
DNA: TGTGCCAGCAGCTTGGGGGTAGGCTCCTACGAGCAGTACTTC

D: -
J: TRBJ1-5
V: TRBV4-1
size: few
CDR3: CASSRIGASNQPQHF
DNA: TGCGCCAGCAGCCGTATTGGGGCTAGCAATCAGCCCCAGCATTTT

D: -
J: TRBJ2-5
V: TRBV4-2
size: -
CDR3: CASSQDLGSGLETQHF
DNA: TGTGCCAGCAGCCAAGATCTGGGTAGCGGCCTGGAGACCCAGCACTTC

D: -
J: TRBJ1-1
V: TRBV6-6
size: many
CDR3: CASNEVRGFTEAFF
DNA: TGTGCCAGCAATGAGGTCAGGGGATTTACTGAAGCTTTCTTT

D: TRBD2
J: TRBJ2-7
V: TRBV7-9
size: many
CDR3: CASSSAGAPYEQYF
DNA: TGTGCCAGCAGCTCAGCGGGAGCTCCCTACGAGCAGTACTTC

D: -
J: TRBJ2-7
V: TRBV25-1
size: -
CDR3: CASSELGGGNEQYF
DNA: TGTGCCAGCAGTGAATTAGGGGGGGGGAATGAGCAGTACTTC

D: -
J: TRBJ1-2
V: TRBV29-1
size: -
CDR3: CSLYSDGYTF
DNA: TGCAGCTTGTATTCAGATGGCTACACCTTC

D: TRBD2
J: TRBJ2-7
V: TRBV3-1
size: many
CDR3: CASSQGAGGPRQYF
DNA: TGTGCCAGCAGCCAAGGTGCGGGAGGGCCGAGGCAGTACTTC

D: -
J: TRBJ2-7
V: TRBV24-1
size: -
CDR3: CATVSGSGWDEQYF
DNA: TGTGCCACGGTTAGTGGCTCCGGATGGGACGAGCAGTACTTC

D: -
J: TRBJ1-2
V: TRBV6-1
size: many
CDR3: CASSERPQNYGYTF
DNA: TGTGCCAGCAGTGAACGACCACAGAACTATGGCTACACCTTC

D: -
J: TRBJ1-4
V: TRBV27
size: few
CDR3: CASRRGGEKLFF
DNA: TGTGCCAGCAGGAGGGGGGGTGAAAAACTGTTTTTT

D: -
J: TRBJ1-2
V: TRBV19
size: -
CDR3: CASSRWQGRSNGYTF
DNA: TGTGCCAGTAGTCGCTGGCAGGGACGGTCGAACGGCTACACCTTC

D: -
J: TRBJ2-7
V: TRBV9
size: few
CDR3: CASSVEGGTKGYEQYF
DNA: TGTGCCAGCAGCGTAGAAGGCGGGACAAAAGGCTACGAGCAGTACTTC

D: -
J: TRBJ2-7
V: TRBV29-1
size: -
CDR3: CSVVGYTGTTEQYF
DNA: TGCAGCGTTGTGGGGTACACCGGGACGACCGAGCAGTACTTC

D: TRBD2
J: TRBJ2-7
V: TRBV7-9
size: -
CDR3: CASSYSGRVDEQYF
DNA: TGTGCCAGCAGCTATAGCGGGAGGGTTGACGAGCAGTACTTC

D: -
J: TRBJ2-7
V: TRBV20-1
size: many
CDR3: CSAIDHDHYEQYF
DNA: TGCAGTGCTATAGACCATGACCACTACGAGCAGTACTTC

D: -
J: TRBJ2-6
V: TRBV18
size: many
CDR3: CASSPSSGANVLTF
DNA: TGTGCCAGCTCGCCATCGTCTGGGGCCAACGTCCTGACTTTC

D: TRBD1
J: TRBJ2-5
V: TRBV6-2/TRBV6-3
size: -
CDR3: CARSLQGAGETQYF
DNA: TGTGCCAGAAGCCTACAGGGGGCAGGGGAGACCCAGTACTTC

D: TRBD1
J: TRBJ1-2
V: TRBV7-9
size: many
CDR3: CASSLEQGVEYGYTF
DNA: TGTGCCAGCAGCTTAGAACAGGGGGTAGAGTATGGCTACACCTTC

D: TRBD1
J: TRBJ1-5
V: TRBV20-1
size: many
CDR3: CSCWLGQGSNQHF
DNA: TGCAGTTGCTGGTTGGGACAGGGTTCGAACCAGCATTTT